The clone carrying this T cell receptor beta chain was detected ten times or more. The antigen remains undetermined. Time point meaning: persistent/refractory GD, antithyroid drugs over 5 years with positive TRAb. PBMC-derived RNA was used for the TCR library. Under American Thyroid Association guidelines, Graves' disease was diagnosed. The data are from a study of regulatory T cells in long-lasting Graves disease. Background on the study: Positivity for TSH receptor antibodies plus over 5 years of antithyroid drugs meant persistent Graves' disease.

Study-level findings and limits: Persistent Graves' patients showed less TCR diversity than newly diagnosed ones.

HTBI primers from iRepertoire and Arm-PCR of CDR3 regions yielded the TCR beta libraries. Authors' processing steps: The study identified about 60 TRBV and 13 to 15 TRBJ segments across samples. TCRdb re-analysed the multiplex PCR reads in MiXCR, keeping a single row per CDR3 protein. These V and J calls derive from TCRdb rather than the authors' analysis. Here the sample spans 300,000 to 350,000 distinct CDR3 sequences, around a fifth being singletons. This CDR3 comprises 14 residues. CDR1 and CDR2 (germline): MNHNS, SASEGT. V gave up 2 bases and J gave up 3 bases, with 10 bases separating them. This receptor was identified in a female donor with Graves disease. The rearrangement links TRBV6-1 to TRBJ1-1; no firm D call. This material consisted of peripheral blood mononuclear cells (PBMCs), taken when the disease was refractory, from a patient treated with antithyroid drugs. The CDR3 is CASSEMIGYTEAFF. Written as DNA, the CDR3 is TGTGCCAGCAGTGAAATGATCGGGTACACTGAAGCTTTCTTT.